The 31 T cell receptor beta chains listed next were all sequenced from one sample in a study of identical twins. In TCRdb, the 5' RACE reads were re-called with MiXCR into one record per CDR3 protein. The sample lists some 1,700,000 distinct CDR3 sequences, around a third seen once, with about 0.27% in the top ten. Sequencing was performed on cord blood. The receptors stem from a newborn girl in good health.

This clonotype appeared a few times. The chain has TRBV20-1 and TRBJ2-1; D is possibly TRBD2 (6 bases). The CDR3 runs to 17 residues. Germline assignment: CDR1 DFQATT and CDR2 SNEGSKA (reference sequence). Trimming removed 0 bases from V and 0 bases from J, with 15 bases in between. CDR3 protein: CSARDRVAESSYNEQFF. The CDR3 nucleotides read TGCAGTGCTAGAGATCGGGTAGCGGAGTCCTCCTACAATGAGCAGTTCTTC.

This clonotype was detected only a few times. The chain is built from TRBV11-2 and TRBJ1-2, with a weak D call TRBD1 (6 bases). Germline CDR1 reads SGHAT; CDR2 reads FQNNGV. This CDR3 has 16 residues. V was pared by 2 bases and J by 0 bases, with 13 bases between. The chain's CDR3 is CASSLQRTVPNYGYTF. CDR3 nucleotides: TGTGCCAGCAGCTTACAGCGGACAGTACCTAACTATGGCTACACCTTC.

This clonotype was counted at least ten times. J is TRBJ2-1 and V is TRBV7-2; tentative D call: TRBD2 (5 bases). V was pared by 1 base and J by 0 bases, with 7 bases between. The CDR3 runs to 15 residues. Germline assignment: CDR1 SGHTA and CDR2 FQGNSA. The CDR3 is CASSLDGNSYNEQFF. CDR3 bases: TGTGCCAGCAGCTTAGACGGGAACTCCTACAATGAGCAGTTCTTC.

V gene TRBV27 combines with J gene TRBJ2-1; D might be TRBD2 (7 bases). Germline V CDR1 and CDR2: MNHEY, SMNVEV (reference sequence). The CDR3 totals 16 residues. Trimming left V 6 bases short and J 10 bases short, with 25 bases between. The DNA for the CDR3 is TGTGCCAGCAGGACAGAAGGGGGGGATGTTCTTTGGGAGCAGTTCTTC. Amino acid sequence: CASRTEGGDVLWEQFF.

This clonotype has at least ten counts. The gene calls are TRBV29-1 and TRBJ2-5, with D unresolved. Per the germline V gene, CDR1 is SQVTM and CDR2 is ANQGSEA. The length of the CDR3 is 16 residues. The germline V and J ends were trimmed by 3 bases and 0 bases, with 17 bases remaining between them. CDR3 DNA sequence: TGCAGCGTTGACTGGCTGTCAATGCCCGACCAAGAGACCCAGTACTTC. Amino acids: CSVDWLSMPDQETQYF.

The gene calls are TRBV7-9 and TRBJ2-7, with 9 bases lining up with TRBD2. J was trimmed by 2 bases and V by 5 bases; bases with no gene match: 10. Germline V gene sequence: CDR1 SEHNR, CDR2 FQNEAQ (reference sequence). This CDR3 is 16 amino acids long. In DNA form, the CDR3 reads TGTGCCAGCAGCCCCTGGGGGACTAGCAGAACCTACGAGCAGTACTTC. This translates into CASSPWGTSRTYEQYF.

This clonotype showed up just a few times. J is TRBJ1-6 and V is TRBV12-3 or TRBV12-4, with 8 nucleotides matching TRBD1. This CDR3 spans 14 amino acids. The V and J ends lost 8 bases and 9 bases, in that order; junction bases with no gene match: 9. CDR3 amino acids: CASGTPGGGSPLHF. In nucleotides, the CDR3 is TGTGCCAGCGGTACCCCAGGGGGCGGTTCACCCCTCCACTTT.

The gene calls are TRBV4-1 and TRBJ2-5; TRBD2 matches 8 bases. The DNA end favors TRBJ2-7, so the J call may be wrong. Germline values: CDR1 MGHRA, CDR2 YSYEKL. The CDR3 extends over 15 amino acids. As DNA, the CDR3 is TGCGCCAGCAGCCAAAATCGAGCGGGAGAGGGCGAGCAGTACTTC. This sequence encodes CASSQNRAGEGEQYF.

The chain links TRBV9 to TRBJ2-1; TRBD2 agrees at 12 bases. CDR3 length: 17 residues. The V gene end was trimmed by 0 bases and the J gene end by 7 bases; junction bases not matched to a gene: 8. The germline V gene encodes CDR1 SGDLS and CDR2 YYNGEE. CDR3 in amino acids: CASSVAPSGRGVNEQFF. CDR3 bases: TGTGCCAGCAGCGTAGCCCCTAGCGGGAGGGGTGTAAATGAGCAGTTCTTC.

The sample holds a few counts of this clonotype. The chain employs TRBV5-1 and TRBJ2-3; D uncertain. The CDR3 consists of 15 residues. Germline CDR1 is SGHRS and CDR2 is YFSETQ. V gave up 0 bases and J gave up 2 bases, with 10 bases separating them. This chain's CDR3 is CASSLEPRNTDTQYF. CDR3 nucleotides: TGCGCCAGCAGCTTGGAGCCCAGAAACACAGATACGCAGTATTTT.

The chain employs TRBV6-1 and TRBJ2-1; the match to TRBD2 covers 8 bases. V lost 1 base, J lost 3 bases, and 2 bases stayed unmatched. From germline, CDR1 is MNHNS and CDR2 SASEGT. The CDR3 has 15 amino acids. CDR3 protein: CASSEVSGGYNEQFF. The CDR3 DNA reads as TGTGCCAGCAGTGAAGTAAGCGGGGGCTACAATGAGCAGTTCTTC.

The J gene is TRBJ2-1, the V gene TRBV19, with TRBD2 matching over 12 bases. Germline loops: CDR1 LNHDA, CDR2 SQIVND (reference sequence). The J segment lost 9 bases and the V segment lost 3 bases, leaving 12 bases of the junction unmatched. This CDR3 contains 17 residues. The CDR3 is CASSIRTSGIRATEQFF. CDR3 DNA: TGTGCCAGTAGTATTCGGACTAGCGGGATCCGGGCCACTGAGCAGTTCTTC.

The chain employs TRBV5-1 and TRBJ2-1; 14 nucleotides line up with TRBD2. Per germline, CDR1 SGHRS and CDR2 YFSETQ. J gave up 1 base and V 2 bases, and 8 bases lay outside the gene matches. The CDR3 is 19 amino acids. The CDR3 sequence is CASSFAGTSGSGSYNEQFF. CDR3 bases: TGCGCCAGCAGCTTTGCCGGGACTAGCGGGAGTGGGTCCTACAATGAGCAGTTCTTC.

The chain uses TRBV7-2 and TRBJ2-3, with 11 bases matching TRBD2. The CDR3 has 17 amino acids. The junction had 10 bases not matched to a gene; V was cut back by 1 base and J by 7 bases. Germline CDR1 SGHTA, CDR2 FQGNSA. CDR3 in amino acids: CASSLGGSGGALHTQYF. The CDR3 region has the DNA TGTGCCAGCAGCTTAGGAGGTAGCGGGGGGGCGCTCCATACGCAGTATTTT.

This sequence joins TRBV2 and TRBJ2-7; 8 bases agree with TRBD1. With 7 bases clipped from V and 7 bases from J, the junction kept 12 bases outside the gene matches. This CDR3 is built from 14 residues. Germline V CDR1 and CDR2: SNHLY, FYNNEI. The CDR3 DNA is TGTGCCAGCATGGGTCGCCTGACAGGGGATGAGCAGTACTTC. Its protein is CASMGRLTGDEQYF. Full variable domain (remainder filled in from reference TRBV2 and TRBJ2-7): EPEVTQTPSHQVTQMGQEVILRCVPISNHLYFYWYRQILGQKVEFLVSFYNNEISEKSEIFDDQFSVERPDGSNFTLKIRSTKLEDSAMYFCASMGRLTGDEQYFGPGTRLTVT.

The chain recombines TRBV12-3 or TRBV12-4 with TRBJ1-2; TRBD1 is a possible D gene (6 bases). The CDR3 contains 13 residues. V dropped 6 bases and J dropped 8 bases, with 16 bases sitting between them. The CDR3 nucleotides are TGTGCCAGCAGCGCGCGCGCCCAGGGGGGCTACACCTTC. Its translation: CASSARAQGGYTF.

The rearrangement uses TRBV29-1 and TRBJ1-1; 9 bases line up with TRBD1. The V and J ends lost 3 bases and 6 bases, in that order; junction bases with no gene match: 5. The germline CDR1 and CDR2 sequences are SQVTM and ANQGSEA. The CDR3 spans 13 residues. CDR3 sequence reads: CSVDQQGAAEAFF. CDR3 coding DNA: TGCAGCGTTGACCAACAGGGGGCTGCTGAAGCTTTCTTT.

V gene TRBV20-1 combines with J gene TRBJ2-1; a possible D gene is TRBD2 (5 bases). V lost 2 bases, J lost 2 bases, and 13 bases lay in between. Germline CDR1 DFQATT, CDR2 SNEGSKA (reference sequence). CDR3 length: 15 amino acids. CDR3 bases: TGCAGTGCTAGACTAACCGGGAATCCCTACAATGAGCAGTTCTTC. Its protein product is CSARLTGNPYNEQFF.

The chain recombines TRBV10-3 with TRBJ1-2, with D perhaps matching TRBD1 (6 bases). The germline V gene has CDR1 ENHRY and CDR2 SYGVKD. The CDR3 totals 15 residues. Trimming left V 3 bases short and J 4 bases short, with 15 bases between. In nucleotides, the CDR3 is TGTGCCATCAGTGACCCCTCAGGGGCTTCCTATGGCTACACCTTC. Protein product: CAISDPSGASYGYTF.

The chain combines TRBV29-1 with TRBJ2-3, with TRBD1 matching 7 bases. V was pared by 8 bases and J by 1 base, with 9 bases of the junction left unmatched. Germline CDR1 is SQVTM and CDR2 is ANQGSEA. This CDR3 is built from 14 residues. The DNA of the CDR3 is TGCAGCCTTAATAAGGGGGCCCGCACAGATACGCAGTATTTT. Its translation is CSLNKGARTDTQYF.

The chain combines TRBV21-1 with TRBJ2-7; the table assigns TRBD1, which was not confirmed against the DNA. TRBV21-1 is tagged as a pseudogene. The CDR3 is 16 amino acids. The CDR3 DNA reads TGTGCCAGCAGCCTACCCGGACAGCCGAACTCCTACGAGCAGTACTTC. Translated, it gives CASSLPGQPNSYEQYF.

The genes are TRBV12-3 or TRBV12-4 and TRBJ2-2; D possibly corresponds to TRBD1 (6 bases). This CDR3 comprises 16 residues. The V gene lost 5 bases and the J gene lost 3 bases, with 16 bases spanning the gap. CDR3 DNA: TGTGCCAGCAGTCCGGGGACATCTACCTACACCGGGGAGCTGTTTTTT. It translates to CASSPGTSTYTGELFF.

The gene calls are TRBV6-1 and TRBJ2-3; D is unresolved. V lost 6 bases and J lost 6, with 13 bases in between. This CDR3 is 13 amino acids long. Germline-derived CDR1 and CDR2 are MNHNS and SASEGT. The CDR3 region is CASRGSTGDTQYF. The CDR3 nucleotides read TGTGCCAGCAGGGGGTCTACTGGGGATACGCAGTATTTT.

The chain employs TRBV12-5 and TRBJ2-1; 15 nucleotides line up with TRBD2. This CDR3 is built from 22 residues. The trim removed 0 bases at V and 0 bases at J, leaving 12 bases unmatched. CDR1 and CDR2 (germline): LGHNT, FRNRAP. Here the CDR3 reads CASGLVMGGLAGGPISYNEQFF. The CDR3 DNA follows: TGTGCTAGTGGTTTGGTTATGGGGGGACTAGCGGGAGGCCCTATCTCCTACAATGAGCAGTTCTTC.

The sample holds a few counts of this clonotype. This chain joins TRBV10-1 and TRBJ1-1; TRBD1 might be the D (5 bases). This CDR3 is built from 11 residues. Trimming cost V 4 bases and J 10 bases, with 10 bases left between them. Germline V gives CDR1 WNHNN, CDR2 SYGVQD (reference sequence). The CDR3 loop reads CASSAQGRAFF. CDR3 DNA sequence: TGCGCCAGCAGTGCCCAGGGCAGAGCTTTCTTT.

This chain uses TRBV25-1 with TRBJ1-4; D remains unclear. This CDR3 is built from 14 residues. Germline-derived CDR1 and CDR2 are MGHDK and SYGVNS. V lost 4 bases and J lost 0, with 6 bases in between. The CDR3 DNA sequence: TGTGCCAGCAGTGCGATTGCAACTAATGAAAAACTGTTTTTT. Encoded protein: CASSAIATNEKLFF.

This clonotype came up many times. The chain has TRBV29-1 and TRBJ2-5, with TRBD2 as a possible D gene (6 bases). V was pared by 1 base and J by 5 bases, with 14 bases between. CDR1 and CDR2 from the germline V gene are SQVTM and ANQGSEA. The CDR3 has 14 amino acids. This CDR3 is CSVEGGRSIETQYF. The CDR3 coding sequence is TGCAGCGTTGAAGGGGGGAGGAGTATTGAGACCCAGTACTTC.

The sample holds one count of this clonotype. The chain is built from TRBV27 and TRBJ2-5; 14 nucleotides agree with TRBD2. The CDR3 sequence is 16 residues long. From germline, CDR1 is MNHEY and CDR2 SMNVEV (reference sequence). The junction had 13 bases not matched to a gene; V was cut back by 5 bases and J by 11 bases. The CDR3 DNA reads TGTGCCAGCAGTATAACCGGGACTAGCGGGAGTTTAGGGCAGTACTTC. Its translation: CASSITGTSGSLGQYF.

This clonotype was observed a handful of times. The chain carries TRBV2 and TRBJ2-1; a possible D gene is TRBD1 (5 bases). The V and J ends lost 4 bases and 7 bases respectively, with 11 bases between them. The CDR3 length is 13 residues. CDR1 and CDR2 (germline): SNHLY, FYNNEI. The CDR3 DNA reads as TGTGCCAGCAGTGCCTACCAGGGAAATGAGCAGTTCTTC. Its translation: CASSAYQGNEQFF.

The rearrangement joins TRBV29-1 to TRBJ2-3; possibly TRBD1 or TRBD2 for D (5 bases each). Trimming shortened V by 6 bases and J by 0 bases, and 22 bases separated the two germline ends. Germline CDR1 and CDR2: SQVTM and ANQGSEA. This CDR3 has 17 amino acids. This CDR3 is CSVDPHGAGASTDTQYF. CDR3 DNA: TGCAGCGTAGACCCCCACGGGGCAGGTGCTAGCACAGATACGCAGTATTTT.

This chain's CDR3 is CASFLQGADTQYF. CDR3 nucleotide sequence: TGTGCCAGTTTCCTACAGGGGGCAGATACGCAGTATTTT. The chain has TRBV28 and TRBJ2-3; 8 bases fit TRBD1. This CDR3 spans 13 amino acids. Looked up from germline, CDR1 is MDHEN and CDR2 is SYDVKM. V lost 9 bases, J lost 4 bases, and 6 bases stayed unmatched. Supplemented by reference TRBV28 and TRBJ2-3, the full variable domain reads DVKVTQSSRYLVKRTGEKVFLECVQDMDHENMFWYRQDPGLGLRLIYFSYDVKMKEKGDIPEGYSVSREKKERFSLILESASTNQTSMYLCASFLQGADTQYFGPGTRLTVL.